This T cell receptor (beta chain) was sequenced during a study of T cell responses to AZD1222 COVID-19 vaccine. Study outcomes and limitations: A mostly white British donor set with more females was recruited, and clonal diversity was possibly underestimated.

Assay: immunoSEQ multiplex PCR; the TCRdb copy retains only in-frame clones and omits some. Seen here are 110,000 or so clones, 88% observed once, and the top ten hold 2% to 3%. The CDR3 is 16 amino acids. J gave up 3 bases and V 3 bases, and 9 bases lay outside the gene matches. Germline CDR1 LNHDA, CDR2 SQIVND (reference sequence). With respect to this clone: Its antigen is not known.

Specimen: peripheral blood, collected on day 0 of AZD1222 vaccination. This sequence was found in an adult in good health. This chain uses TRBV19 with TRBJ2-7, with TRBD2 identical over 9 bases. The CDR3, as DNA: TGTGCCAGTAGTATCCACCTGAGCGGGAGGATCTACGAGCAGTACTTC. It translates to CASSIHLSGRIYEQYF.